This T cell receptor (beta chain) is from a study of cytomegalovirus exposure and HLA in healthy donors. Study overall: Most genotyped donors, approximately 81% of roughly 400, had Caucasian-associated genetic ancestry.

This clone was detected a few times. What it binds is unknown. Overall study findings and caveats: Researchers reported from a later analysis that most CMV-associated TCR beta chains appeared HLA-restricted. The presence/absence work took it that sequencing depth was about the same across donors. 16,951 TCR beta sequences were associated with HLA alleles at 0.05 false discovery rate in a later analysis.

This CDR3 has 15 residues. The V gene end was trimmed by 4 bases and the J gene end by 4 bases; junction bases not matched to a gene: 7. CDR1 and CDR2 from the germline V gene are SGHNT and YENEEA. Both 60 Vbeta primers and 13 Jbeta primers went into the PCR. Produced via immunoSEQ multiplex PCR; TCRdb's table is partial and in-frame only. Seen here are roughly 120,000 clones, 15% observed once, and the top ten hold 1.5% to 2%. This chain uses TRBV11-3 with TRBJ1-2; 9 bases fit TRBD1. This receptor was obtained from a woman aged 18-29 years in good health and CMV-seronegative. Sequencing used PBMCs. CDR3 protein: CASSSWTGEGYGYTF. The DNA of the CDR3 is TGTGCCAGCAGCTCGTGGACAGGGGAAGGCTATGGCTACACCTTC.